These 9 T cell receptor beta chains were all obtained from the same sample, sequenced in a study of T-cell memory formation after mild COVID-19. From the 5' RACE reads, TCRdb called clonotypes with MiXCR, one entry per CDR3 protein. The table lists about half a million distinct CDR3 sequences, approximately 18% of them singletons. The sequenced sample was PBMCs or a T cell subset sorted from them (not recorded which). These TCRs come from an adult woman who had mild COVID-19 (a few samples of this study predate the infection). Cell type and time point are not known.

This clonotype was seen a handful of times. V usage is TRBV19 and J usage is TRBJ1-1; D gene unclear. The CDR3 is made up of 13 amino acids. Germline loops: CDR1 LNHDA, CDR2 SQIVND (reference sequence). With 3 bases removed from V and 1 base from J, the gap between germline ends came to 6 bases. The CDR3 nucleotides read TGTGCCAGTAGTATGTCAGAGAACACTGAAGCTTTCTTT. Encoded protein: CASSMSENTEAFF.

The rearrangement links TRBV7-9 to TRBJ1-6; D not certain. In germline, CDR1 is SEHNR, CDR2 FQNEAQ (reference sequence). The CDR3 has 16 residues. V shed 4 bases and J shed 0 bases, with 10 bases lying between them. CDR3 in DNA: TGTGCCAGCAGCTCAGACCTAAGCTCCTATAATTCACCCCTCCACTTT. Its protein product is CASSSDLSSYNSPLHF.

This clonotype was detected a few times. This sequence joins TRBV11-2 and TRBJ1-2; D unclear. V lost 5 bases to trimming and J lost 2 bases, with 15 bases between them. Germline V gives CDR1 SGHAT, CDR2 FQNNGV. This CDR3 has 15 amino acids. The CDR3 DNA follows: TGTGCCAGCAGCCCAGATCCGGCTATCAACTATGGCTACACCTTC. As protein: CASSPDPAINYGYTF.

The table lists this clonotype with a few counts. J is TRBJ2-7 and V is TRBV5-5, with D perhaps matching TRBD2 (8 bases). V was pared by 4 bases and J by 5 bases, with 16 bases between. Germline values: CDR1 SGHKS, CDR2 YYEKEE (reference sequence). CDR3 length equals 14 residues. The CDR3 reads CASSLPGGGNEQYF. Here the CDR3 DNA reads TGTGCCAGCAGCCTACCGGGAGGGGGCAACGAGCAGTACTTC.

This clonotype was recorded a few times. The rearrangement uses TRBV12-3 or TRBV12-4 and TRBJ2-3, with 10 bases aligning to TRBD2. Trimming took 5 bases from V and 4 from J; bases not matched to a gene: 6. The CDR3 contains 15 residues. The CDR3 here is CASSPQREGADTQYF. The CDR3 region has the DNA TGTGCCAGCAGTCCCCAGCGGGAGGGCGCAGATACGCAGTATTTT.

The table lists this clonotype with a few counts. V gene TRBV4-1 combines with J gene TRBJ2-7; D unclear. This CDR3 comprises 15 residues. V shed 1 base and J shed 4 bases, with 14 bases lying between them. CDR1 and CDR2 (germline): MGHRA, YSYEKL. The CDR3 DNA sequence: TGCGCCAGCAGCCAAGCCCCTCAGTCTCGTTACGAGCAGTACTTC. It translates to CASSQAPQSRYEQYF.

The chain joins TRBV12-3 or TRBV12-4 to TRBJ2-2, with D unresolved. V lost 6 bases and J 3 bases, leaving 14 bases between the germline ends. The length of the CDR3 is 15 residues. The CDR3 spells CASSLGPLYTGELFF. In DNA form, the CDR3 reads TGTGCCAGCAGCCTCGGCCCCTTGTACACCGGGGAGCTGTTTTTT.

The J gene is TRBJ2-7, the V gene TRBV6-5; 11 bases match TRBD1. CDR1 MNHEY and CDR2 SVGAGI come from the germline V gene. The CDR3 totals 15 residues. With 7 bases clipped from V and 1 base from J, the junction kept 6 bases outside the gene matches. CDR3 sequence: CASIGQGAGSYEQYF. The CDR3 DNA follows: TGTGCCAGCATCGGACAGGGGGCAGGTTCCTACGAGCAGTACTTC.

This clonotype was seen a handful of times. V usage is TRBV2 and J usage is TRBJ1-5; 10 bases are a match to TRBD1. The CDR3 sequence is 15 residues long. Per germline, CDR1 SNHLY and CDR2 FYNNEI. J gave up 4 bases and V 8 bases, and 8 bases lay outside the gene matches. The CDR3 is CASVRDRGFNQPQHF. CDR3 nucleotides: TGTGCCAGCGTCCGGGACAGGGGATTTAATCAGCCCCAGCATTTT.